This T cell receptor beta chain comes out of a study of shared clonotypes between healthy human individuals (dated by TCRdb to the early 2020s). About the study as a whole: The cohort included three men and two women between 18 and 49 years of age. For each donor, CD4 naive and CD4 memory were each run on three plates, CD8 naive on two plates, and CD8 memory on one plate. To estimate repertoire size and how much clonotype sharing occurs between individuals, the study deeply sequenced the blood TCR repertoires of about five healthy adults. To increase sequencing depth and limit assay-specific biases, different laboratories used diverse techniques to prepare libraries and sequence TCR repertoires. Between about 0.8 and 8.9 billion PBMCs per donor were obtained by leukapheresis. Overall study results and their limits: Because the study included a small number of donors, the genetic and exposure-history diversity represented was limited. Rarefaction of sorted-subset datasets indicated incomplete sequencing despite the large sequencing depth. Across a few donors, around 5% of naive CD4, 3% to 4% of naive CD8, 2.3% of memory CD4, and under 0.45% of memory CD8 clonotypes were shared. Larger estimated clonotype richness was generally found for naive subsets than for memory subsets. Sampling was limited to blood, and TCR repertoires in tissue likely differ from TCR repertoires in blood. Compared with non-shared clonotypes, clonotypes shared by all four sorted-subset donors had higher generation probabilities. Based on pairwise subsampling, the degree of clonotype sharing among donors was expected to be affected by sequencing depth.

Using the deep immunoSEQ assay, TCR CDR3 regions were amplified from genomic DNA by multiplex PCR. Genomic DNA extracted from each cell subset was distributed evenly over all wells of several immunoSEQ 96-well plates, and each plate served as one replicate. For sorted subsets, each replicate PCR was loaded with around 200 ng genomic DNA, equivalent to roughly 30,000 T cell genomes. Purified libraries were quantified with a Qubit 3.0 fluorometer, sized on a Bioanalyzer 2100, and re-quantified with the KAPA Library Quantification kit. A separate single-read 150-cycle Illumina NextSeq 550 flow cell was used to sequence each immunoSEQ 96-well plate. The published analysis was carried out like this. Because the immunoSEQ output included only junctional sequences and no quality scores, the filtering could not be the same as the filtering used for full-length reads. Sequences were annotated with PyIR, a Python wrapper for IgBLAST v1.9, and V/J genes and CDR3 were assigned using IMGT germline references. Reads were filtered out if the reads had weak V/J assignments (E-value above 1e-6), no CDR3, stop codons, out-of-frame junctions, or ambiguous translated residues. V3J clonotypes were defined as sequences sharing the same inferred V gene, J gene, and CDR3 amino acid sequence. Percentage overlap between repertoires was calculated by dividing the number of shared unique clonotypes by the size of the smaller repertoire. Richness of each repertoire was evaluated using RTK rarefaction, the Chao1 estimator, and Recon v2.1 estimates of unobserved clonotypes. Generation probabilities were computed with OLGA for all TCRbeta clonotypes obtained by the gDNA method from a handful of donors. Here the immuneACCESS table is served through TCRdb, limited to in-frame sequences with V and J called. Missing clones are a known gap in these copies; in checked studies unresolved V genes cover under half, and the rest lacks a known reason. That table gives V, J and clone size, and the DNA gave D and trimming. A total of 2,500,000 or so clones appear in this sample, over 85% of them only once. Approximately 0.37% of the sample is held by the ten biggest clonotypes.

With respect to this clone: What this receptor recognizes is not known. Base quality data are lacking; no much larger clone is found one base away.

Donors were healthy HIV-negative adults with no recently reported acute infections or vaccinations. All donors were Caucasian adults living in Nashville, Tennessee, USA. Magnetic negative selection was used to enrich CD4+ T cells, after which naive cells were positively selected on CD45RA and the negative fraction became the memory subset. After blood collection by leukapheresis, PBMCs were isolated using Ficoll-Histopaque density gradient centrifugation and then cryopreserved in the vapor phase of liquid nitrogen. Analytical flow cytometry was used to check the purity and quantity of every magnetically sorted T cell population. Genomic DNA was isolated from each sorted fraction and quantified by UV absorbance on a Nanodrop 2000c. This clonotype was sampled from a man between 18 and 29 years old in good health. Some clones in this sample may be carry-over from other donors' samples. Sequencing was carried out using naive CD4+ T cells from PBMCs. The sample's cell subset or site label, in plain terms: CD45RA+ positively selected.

The CDR3 amino acid sequence is: CASSKSPVGEQYF. The DNA is as follows: TGCGCCAGCAGTAAGAGCCCAGTTGGGGAGCAGTACTTC. The V and J genes are TRBV10-1 and TRBJ2-5; the D segment could be TRBD2, given 5 matching bases. CDR1 and CDR2, looked up from the germline V gene (reference sequence), are WNHNN and SYGVQD. Including the terminal cysteine and phenylalanine, the CDR3 comprises 13 residues. Only the CDR3 part of the read is kept: 39 bases, read in frame from the first base. The germline ends are 18 bases apart after V is trimmed by 5 bases and J by 11 bases.